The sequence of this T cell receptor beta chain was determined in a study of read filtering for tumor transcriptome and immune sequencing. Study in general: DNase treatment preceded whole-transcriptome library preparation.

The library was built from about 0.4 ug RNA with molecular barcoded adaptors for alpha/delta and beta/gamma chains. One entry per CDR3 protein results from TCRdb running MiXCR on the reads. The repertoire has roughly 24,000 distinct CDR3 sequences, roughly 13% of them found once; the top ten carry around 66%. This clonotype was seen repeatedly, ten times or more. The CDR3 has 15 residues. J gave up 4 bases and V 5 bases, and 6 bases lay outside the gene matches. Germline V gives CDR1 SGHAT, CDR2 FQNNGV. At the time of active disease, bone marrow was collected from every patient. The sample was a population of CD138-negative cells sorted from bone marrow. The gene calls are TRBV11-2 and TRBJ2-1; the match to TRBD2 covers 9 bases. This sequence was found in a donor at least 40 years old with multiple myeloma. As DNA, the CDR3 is TGTGCCAGCAGCCCTAGCGGGACCATATACAATGAGCAGTTCTTC. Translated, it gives CASSPSGTIYNEQFF.